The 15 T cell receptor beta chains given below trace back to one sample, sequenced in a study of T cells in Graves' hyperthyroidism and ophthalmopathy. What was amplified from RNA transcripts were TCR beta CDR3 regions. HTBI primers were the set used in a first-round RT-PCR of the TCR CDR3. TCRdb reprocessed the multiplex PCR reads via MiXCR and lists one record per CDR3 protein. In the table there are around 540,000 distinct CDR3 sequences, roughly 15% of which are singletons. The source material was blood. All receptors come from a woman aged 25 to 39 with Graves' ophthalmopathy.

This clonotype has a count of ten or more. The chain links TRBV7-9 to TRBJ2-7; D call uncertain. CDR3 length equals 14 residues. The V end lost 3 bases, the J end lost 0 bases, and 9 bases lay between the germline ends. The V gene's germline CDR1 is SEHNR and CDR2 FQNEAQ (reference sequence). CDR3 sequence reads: CASSFTDFSYEQYF. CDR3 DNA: TGTGCCAGCAGCTTTACCGATTTCTCCTACGAGCAGTACTTC.

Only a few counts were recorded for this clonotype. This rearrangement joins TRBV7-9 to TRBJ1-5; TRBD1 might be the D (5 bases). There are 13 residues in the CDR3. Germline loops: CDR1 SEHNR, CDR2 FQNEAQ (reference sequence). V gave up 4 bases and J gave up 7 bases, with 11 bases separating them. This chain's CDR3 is CASSWGVRQPQHF. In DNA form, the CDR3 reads TGTGCCAGCAGCTGGGGGGTTAGACAGCCCCAGCATTTT.

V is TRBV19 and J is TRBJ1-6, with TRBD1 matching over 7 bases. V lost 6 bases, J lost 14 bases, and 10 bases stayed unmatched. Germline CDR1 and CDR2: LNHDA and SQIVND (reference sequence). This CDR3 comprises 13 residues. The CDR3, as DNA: TGTGCCAGTAGAGGGACAGTCGTGGGAACCCTCCACTTT. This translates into CASRGTVVGTLHF.

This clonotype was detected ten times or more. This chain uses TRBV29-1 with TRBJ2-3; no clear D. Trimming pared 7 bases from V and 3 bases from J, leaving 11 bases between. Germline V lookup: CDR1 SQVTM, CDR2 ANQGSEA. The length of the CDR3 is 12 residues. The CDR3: CSGGSSTDTQYF. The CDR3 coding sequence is TGCAGCGGTGGTTCGTCAACAGATACGCAGTATTTT.

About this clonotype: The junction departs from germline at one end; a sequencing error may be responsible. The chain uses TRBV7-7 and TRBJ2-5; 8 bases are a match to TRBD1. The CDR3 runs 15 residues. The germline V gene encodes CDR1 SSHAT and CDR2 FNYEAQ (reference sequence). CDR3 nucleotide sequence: TGTGCTAGCAGCCTCCGGACAGGGAGCGAAGAGACCCAGTGCTTC. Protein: CASSLRTGSEETQCF.

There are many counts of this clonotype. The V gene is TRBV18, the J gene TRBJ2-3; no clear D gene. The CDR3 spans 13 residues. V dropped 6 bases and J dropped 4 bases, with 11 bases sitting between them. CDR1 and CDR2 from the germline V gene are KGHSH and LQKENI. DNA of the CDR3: TGTGCCAGCTCCGCGACTGACTCAGATACGCAGTATTTT. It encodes CASSATDSDTQYF.

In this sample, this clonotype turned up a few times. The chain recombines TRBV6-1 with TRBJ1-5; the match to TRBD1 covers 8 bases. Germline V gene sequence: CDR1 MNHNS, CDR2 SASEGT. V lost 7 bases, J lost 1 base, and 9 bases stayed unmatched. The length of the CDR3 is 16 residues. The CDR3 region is CASTDPGGRSNQPQHF. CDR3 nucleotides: TGTGCCAGCACCGACCCAGGGGGCAGGAGCAATCAGCCCCAGCATTTT.

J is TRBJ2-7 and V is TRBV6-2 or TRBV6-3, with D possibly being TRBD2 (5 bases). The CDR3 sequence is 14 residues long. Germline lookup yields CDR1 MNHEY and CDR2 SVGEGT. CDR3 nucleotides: TGTGGGAACGACCCCTCCGGGATCGGCTACGAGCAGTACTTC. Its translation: CGNDPSGIGYEQYF.

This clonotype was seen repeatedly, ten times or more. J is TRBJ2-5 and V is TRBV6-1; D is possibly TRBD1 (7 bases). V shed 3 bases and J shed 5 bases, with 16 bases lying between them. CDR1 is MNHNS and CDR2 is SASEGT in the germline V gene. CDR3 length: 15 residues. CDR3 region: CASSDNRGGGETQYF. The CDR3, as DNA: TGTGCCAGCAGTGACAACAGGGGAGGAGGGGAGACCCAGTACTTC.

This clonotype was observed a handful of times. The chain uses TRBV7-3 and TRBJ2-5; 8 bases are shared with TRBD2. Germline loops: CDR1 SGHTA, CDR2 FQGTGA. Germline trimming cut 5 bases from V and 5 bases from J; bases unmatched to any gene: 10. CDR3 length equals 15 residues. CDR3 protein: CASSRSGRSQETQYF. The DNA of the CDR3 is TGTGCCAGCAGCCGGAGCGGGAGAAGTCAGGAGACCCAGTACTTC.

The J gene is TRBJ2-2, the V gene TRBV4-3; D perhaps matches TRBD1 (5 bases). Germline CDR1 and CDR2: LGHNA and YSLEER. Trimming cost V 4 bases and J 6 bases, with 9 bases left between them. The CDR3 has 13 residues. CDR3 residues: CASSRQGAGELFF. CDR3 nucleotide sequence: TGCGCCAGCAGCCGTCAAGGGGCCGGGGAGCTGTTTTTT.

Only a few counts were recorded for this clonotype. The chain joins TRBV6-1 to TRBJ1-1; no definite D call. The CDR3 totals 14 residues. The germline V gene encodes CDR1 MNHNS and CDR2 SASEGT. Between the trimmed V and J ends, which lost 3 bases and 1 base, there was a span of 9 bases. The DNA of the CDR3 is TGTGCCAGCAGTGATTTCCCGGAGAACACTGAAGCTTTCTTT. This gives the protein CASSDFPENTEAFF.

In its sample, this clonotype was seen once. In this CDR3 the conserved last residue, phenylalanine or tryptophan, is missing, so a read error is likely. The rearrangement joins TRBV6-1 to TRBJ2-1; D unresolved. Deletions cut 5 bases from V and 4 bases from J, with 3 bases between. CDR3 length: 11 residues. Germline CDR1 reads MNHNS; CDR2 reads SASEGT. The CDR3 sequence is CASSLYNEQFL. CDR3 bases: TGTGCCAGCAGTCTATACAATGAGCAGTTCCTC.

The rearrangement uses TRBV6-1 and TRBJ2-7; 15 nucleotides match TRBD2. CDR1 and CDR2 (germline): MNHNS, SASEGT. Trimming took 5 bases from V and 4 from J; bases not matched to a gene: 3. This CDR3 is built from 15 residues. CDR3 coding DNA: TGTGCCAGCAGTCGGACTAGCGGGAGGGAATACGAGCAGTACTTC. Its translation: CASSRTSGREYEQYF.

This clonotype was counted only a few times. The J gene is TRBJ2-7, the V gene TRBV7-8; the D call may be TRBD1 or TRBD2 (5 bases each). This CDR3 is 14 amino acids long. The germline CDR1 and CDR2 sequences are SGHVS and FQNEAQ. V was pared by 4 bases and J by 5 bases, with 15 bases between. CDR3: CASSSLGDLDEQYF. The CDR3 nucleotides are TGTGCCAGCAGCTCCCTGGGGGACCTAGACGAGCAGTACTTC.